Shown below are 23 T cell receptor beta chains from a single sample sequenced in a study of metastatic and nonmetastatic thyroid tumors. TCRdb used MiXCR to call clones anew from the PCR reads. The data contain approximately 79,000 clones, around 9.1% of them seen just once; the ten biggest clones take up 8% to 10%. No patient had received any treatment before thyroid surgery. Specimen: blood. The receptors here all came from a female donor with papillary thyroid cancer or a benign thyroid nodule (not recorded which). Some clones in this sample may be carry-over from other donors' samples.

This clone showed up many times. The J gene is TRBJ1-2, the V gene TRBV29-1; D not resolved. Germline-derived CDR1 and CDR2 are SQVTM and ANQGSEA. Deletions cut 6 bases from V and 6 bases from J, with 14 bases between. CDR3 length equals 12 residues. The CDR3 nucleotides read TGCAGCGTCCACGGGATAAACGATGGCTACACCTTC. Translation gives CSVHGINDGYTF.

In its sample, this clone was seen many times. This chain links TRBV28 with TRBJ2-1; 12 bases agree with TRBD2. Germline values: CDR1 MDHEN, CDR2 SYDVKM. There are 15 residues in the CDR3. Trimming took 1 base from V and 6 from J; bases not matched to a gene: 1. The CDR3 DNA follows: TGTGCCAGCAGTTTATCTAGCGGGGGGGTCAATGAGCAGTTCTTC. It translates to CASSLSSGGVNEQFF.

This clone was seen just once. With a much larger clone just one base away, this may be a read error. The J gene is TRBJ1-6, the V gene TRBV20-1; unclear D gene. The CDR3 has 17 amino acids. CDR1 and CDR2 (germline): DFQATT, SNEGSKA (reference sequence). The CDR3 region has the DNA TGCGGTGCTAGAGAGATGACGGCCAGCTCCTATAATTCACCCCTCCACTTT. Its translation is CGAREMTASSYNSPLHF.

Turning to this clone: Possible read error: a much larger clone is one base away. The same CDR3 arises from other DNA sequences in this sample as well. The genes are TRBV19 and TRBJ2-1, with D maybe TRBD1 (6 bases). V was cut by 1 base and J by 8 bases, with 18 bases left in between. The CDR3 covers 16 residues. Germline-derived CDR1 and CDR2 are LNHDA and SQIVND (reference sequence). The CDR3 reads CASSIVVGNRVYEQFF. The CDR3 region has the DNA TGTGCCAGTAGTATAGTCGTAGGTAACAGGGTTTATGAGCAGTTCTTC.

There are many counts of this clone. This chain connects TRBV7-3 to TRBJ2-3; D tentatively reads TRBD1 or TRBD2 (6 bases each). The length of the CDR3 is 15 residues. Germline V gene lookup returns CDR1 SGHTA and CDR2 FQGTGA. Trimming shortened V by 3 bases and J by 6 bases, and 16 bases separated the two germline ends. Written as DNA, the CDR3 is TGTGCCAGCAGCTTGTCGGGGGCCCGGGGGGATACGCAGTATTTT. It translates to CASSLSGARGDTQYF.

The J gene is TRBJ2-1, the V gene TRBV20-1; 7 bases are shared with TRBD2. Losses at the gene ends were 1 base for V and 8 bases for J; bases not matched to a gene: 11. The V gene's germline CDR1 is DFQATT and CDR2 SNEGSKA (reference sequence). The CDR3 is 15 residues long. The CDR3 DNA is TGCAGTGCTAGAGCCACCTGGGGGGGTAACCATGAGCAGTTCTTC. Its protein product is CSARATWGGNHEQFF.

This clone has a handful of counts. This may be a read error, as it is one base from a much larger clone. The chain combines TRBV28 with TRBJ2-5; TRBD1 matches at 10 bases. The CDR3 covers 14 residues. The V segment lost 6 bases and the J segment 9 bases; nucleotides outside the gene matches: 10. Germline V CDR1 and CDR2: MDHEN, SYDVKM. The CDR3 nucleotides are TGTGCCAGCAGGGGGACAGGGGCATTCTTGGCCCAGTACTTC. It is translated as CASRGTGAFLAQYF.

This clone was detected many times. This sequence joins TRBV9 and TRBJ2-1; D call uncertain. Per germline, CDR1 SGDLS and CDR2 YYNGEE. V was clipped by 1 base and J by 7 bases, with 24 bases between them. CDR3 length: 18 amino acids. CDR3 in DNA: TGTGCCAGCAGCGTATACCAGTCTGAAGCAAAGGTGGTAAATGAGCAGTTCTTC. It codes for CASSVYQSEAKVVNEQFF.

This clone was seen only a few times. V is TRBV4-1 and J is TRBJ2-5; perhaps TRBD2 as D (5 bases). Deletions cut 5 bases from V and 5 bases from J, with 9 bases between. There are 12 residues in the CDR3. Per the germline V gene, CDR1 is MGHRA and CDR2 is YSYEKL. Written as DNA, the CDR3 is TGCGCCAGCAGCTCCACGGGGGAGACCCAGTACTTC. It translates to CASSSTGETQYF.

The table lists this clone with many counts. This chain's CDR3 is CASSLRFRQLQETQYF. The CDR3 DNA follows: TGTGCCAGCAGCTTAAGGTTTCGACAGCTACAAGAGACCCAGTACTTC. The chain is built from TRBV7-2 and TRBJ2-5, with D perhaps TRBD1 (5 bases). Germline CDR1 reads SGHTA; CDR2 reads FQGNSA. CDR3 size: 16 residues. Trimming removed 2 bases at V and 2 bases at J, with 15 bases between.

The chain joins TRBV20-1 to TRBJ2-1, with 8 bases identical to TRBD2. Germline CDR1 is DFQATT and CDR2 is SNEGSKA (reference sequence). The V segment lost 0 bases and the J segment 3 bases; nucleotides outside the gene matches: 7. The CDR3 runs 16 residues. CDR3 sequence reads: CSARDIGGGLYNEQFF. The CDR3, as DNA: TGCAGTGCTAGAGATATCGGGGGGGGACTCTACAATGAGCAGTTCTTC.

This clone was detected only once. Given a much more abundant clone one base away, this may be a read error. CDR3 sequence: CASSPSRVNSPLHF. CDR3 nucleotides: TGTGCCAGCTCACCAAGCAGGGTGAATTCACCCCTCCACTTT. V and J are TRBV18 and TRBJ1-6, with D perhaps matching TRBD1 (5 bases). V was pared by 2 bases and J by 7 bases, with 9 bases between. The CDR3 sequence is 14 residues long. From germline, CDR1 is KGHSH and CDR2 LQKENI.

The table lists this clone with many counts. The chain couples TRBV30 to TRBJ1-2; no reliable D call. The ends were cut back, 0 bases at V and 3 bases at J, with 2 bases in the middle. CDR3 length: 11 amino acids. The V gene's germline CDR1 is GTSNPN and CDR2 SVGIG (reference sequence). The CDR3 sequence is CAWSVHYGYTF. CDR3 coding DNA: TGTGCCTGGAGTGTCCACTATGGCTACACCTTC.

Concerning this clone itself: Compared with germline, one end of the junction differs, possibly owing to a read error. CDR3 in amino acids: CTSSEGPPNYGYTF. CDR3 coding DNA: TGTACCAGCAGTGAAGGCCCCCCTAACTATGGCTACACCTTC. The gene calls are TRBV2 and TRBJ1-2; the D is unclear. From germline, CDR1 is SNHLY and CDR2 FYNNEI. This CDR3 contains 14 residues.

The table lists this clone with many counts. The chain combines TRBV2 with TRBJ1-5; D call uncertain. Germline lookup yields CDR1 SNHLY and CDR2 FYNNEI. V gave up 7 bases and J gave up 0 bases, with 4 bases separating them. The CDR3 has 12 residues. The CDR3 protein is CASMVSNQPQHF. The CDR3 DNA sequence: TGTGCCAGCATGGTTAGCAATCAGCCCCAGCATTTT. The full variable domain, in which reference TRBV2 and TRBJ1-5 provide the parts outside the CDR3, is EPEVTQTPSHQVTQMGQEVILRCVPISNHLYFYWYRQILGQKVEFLVSFYNNEISEKSEIFDDQFSVERPDGSNFTLKIRSTKLEDSAMYFCASMVSNQPQHFGDGTRLSIL.

This clone has only a few counts. With a much larger clone just one base away, this may be a read error. The chain recombines TRBV5-1 with TRBJ2-1, with 14 positions matching TRBD2. CDR3 size: 15 residues. Germline assignment: CDR1 SGHRS and CDR2 YFSETQ. The CDR3 DNA reads TGCGCCAGCAGCGTGACTAGCGGGGGGGTCGGTGAGCGGTTCTTC. Translation: CASSVTSGGVGERFF.

This clone was seen a few times. A read error may be the cause here, since a much bigger clone is one base away. The V gene is TRBV28, the J gene TRBJ2-5, with D maybe TRBD1 (6 bases). The germline V gene encodes CDR1 MDHEN and CDR2 SYDVKM. The CDR3 has 12 amino acids. CDR3 residues: CASSWGRETKYF. CDR3 DNA sequence: TGTGCCAGCAGTTGGGGGCGAGAGACCAAGTACTTC.

This clone occurred a few times. The chain links TRBV6-5 to TRBJ1-2; D not certain. Trimming removed 0 bases at V and 5 bases at J, with 7 bases between. The length of the CDR3 is 13 residues. Germline values: CDR1 MNHEY, CDR2 SVGAGI. The CDR3 nucleotides are TGTGCCAGCAGTTACTCGTTGAGTTATGGCTACACCTTC. Its protein product is CASSYSLSYGYTF.

This clone was observed a few times. It may be a read error: a sequence one base away is much more abundant. Other DNA sequences in this specimen translate into the identical CDR3. This chain links TRBV20-1 with TRBJ1-5; TRBD1 might be the D (5 bases). Per germline, CDR1 DFQATT and CDR2 SNEGSKA (reference sequence). The CDR3 sequence is 15 residues long. CDR3 region: CRGVGSAYSNQPQHF. The CDR3 nucleotides are TGCAGGGGGGTCGGGAGTGCGTATAGCAACCAGCCCCAGCATTTT.

This clone was counted at least ten times. V and J are TRBV7-2 and TRBJ2-1; 7 bases match TRBD1. CDR3 length: 15 residues. Per germline, CDR1 SGHTA and CDR2 FQGNSA. The J segment lost 2 bases and the V segment lost 2 bases, leaving 3 bases of the junction unmatched. The CDR3: CASSLQRGPYNEQFF. The CDR3 region has the DNA TGTGCCAGCAGCTTACAGAGGGGGCCCTACAATGAGCAGTTCTTC.

The sample holds many counts of this clone. V gene TRBV6-1 combines with J gene TRBJ2-3; tentatively, D is TRBD2 (5 bases). This CDR3 comprises 13 residues. V was shortened by 8 bases and J by 4 bases, with 13 bases between the two germline ends. Germline V gene sequence: CDR1 MNHNS, CDR2 SASEGT. The CDR3 loop reads CASARGEADTQYF. CDR3 nucleotide sequence: TGTGCCAGCGCACGGGGTGAGGCAGATACGCAGTATTTT.

There are many counts of this clone. The V call is TRBV19, the J call TRBJ1-1; 7 nucleotides align to TRBD1. The J segment lost 1 base and the V segment lost 1 base, leaving 3 bases of the junction unmatched. Germline-derived CDR1 and CDR2 are LNHDA and SQIVND (reference sequence). The CDR3 extends over 15 amino acids. CDR3: CASSIAAGGNTEAFF. The CDR3 bases are TGTGCCAGTAGTATAGCGGCAGGGGGGAACACTGAAGCTTTCTTT.

Ten or more counts support this clone. The rearrangement joins TRBV19 to TRBJ1-5, with a weak D call TRBD1 (5 bases). The ends were cut back, 4 bases at V and 0 bases at J, with 13 bases in the middle. Germline-derived CDR1 and CDR2 are LNHDA and SQIVND (reference sequence). CDR3 size: 16 residues. The DNA for the CDR3 is TGTGCCAGTAGTAAAAGACAGTCCTATAGCAATCAGCCCCAGCATTTT. Translation gives CASSKRQSYSNQPQHF. The whole variable domain, filled in from reference TRBV19 and TRBJ1-5, reads DGGITQSPKYLFRKEGQNVTLSCEQNLNHDAMYWYRQDPGQGLRLIYYSQIVNDFQKGDIAEGYSVSREKKESFPLTVTSAQKNPTAFYLCASSKRQSYSNQPQHFGDGTRLSIL.